The 28 T cell receptor beta chains below come from one sample, sequenced in a study of cytomegalovirus exposure and HLA in healthy donors. PCR used 60 Vbeta primers and 13 Jbeta primers. Clones were read by immunoSEQ multiplex PCR, and TCRdb kept only the in-frame ones, dropping some. The data contain 210,000 or so clones, 80% to 90% of them singletons. Sequencing was performed on PBMCs. The receptors here all came from a woman aged 18-29 years in good health and CMV-seronegative.

This clone appeared a single time. CDR3 protein: CASSLGLGSYNEQFF. For the CDR3, the DNA is TGTGCCAGCAGCTTAGGACTAGGCTCCTACAATGAGCAGTTCTTC. This chain uses TRBV5-4 with TRBJ2-1, with TRBD2 identical over 7 bases. J gave up 0 bases and V 2 bases, and 2 bases lay outside the gene matches. The CDR3 runs 15 residues. Looked up from germline, CDR1 is SGHNT and CDR2 is YYREEE (reference sequence).

By proportion, this clone is medium-sized. The CDR3: CASRGTGSGYTF. Here the CDR3 DNA reads TGTGCCAGCAGGGGGACAGGGAGTGGCTACACCTTC. V gene TRBV2 combines with J gene TRBJ1-2, with 9 bases matching TRBD1. The CDR3 length is 12 residues. Germline V gene sequence: CDR1 SNHLY, CDR2 FYNNEI. Losses at the gene ends were 6 bases for V and 7 bases for J; bases not matched to a gene: 3. The variable domain in full, with the rest retrieved from reference TRBV2 and TRBJ1-2, is EPEVTQTPSHQVTQMGQEVILRCVPISNHLYFYWYRQILGQKVEFLVSFYNNEISEKSEIFDDQFSVERPDGSNFTLKIRSTKLEDSAMYFCASRGTGSGYTFGSGTRLTVV.

This clone was seen a few times. The rearrangement uses TRBV5-1 and TRBJ2-1; 8 positions match TRBD2. This CDR3 is built from 13 residues. After removal of 6 bases from V and 4 bases from J, the junction contained 3 bases not matched to a gene. The germline CDR1 and CDR2 sequences are SGHRS and YFSETQ. The CDR3 loop is CASKLADYNEQFF. The CDR3 nucleotides are TGCGCCAGCAAACTAGCGGATTACAATGAGCAGTTCTTC.

The chain links TRBV5-1 to TRBJ2-1; 11 bases align to TRBD2. The germline V gene encodes CDR1 SGHRS and CDR2 YFSETQ. The CDR3 covers 16 residues. After removal of 5 bases from V and 7 bases from J, the junction contained 11 bases not matched to a gene. The CDR3 reads CASRRGTSGVGNEQFF. The CDR3 coding sequence is TGCGCCAGCAGGAGGGGGACTAGCGGCGTGGGGAATGAGCAGTTCTTC.

The rearrangement links TRBV7-3 to TRBJ2-5; 9 nucleotides agree with TRBD1. The junction had 11 bases not matched to a gene; V was cut back by 1 base and J by 5 bases. Germline loops: CDR1 SGHTA, CDR2 FQGTGA. The CDR3 totals 17 residues. This chain's CDR3 is CASSLSRAQGAWETQYF. CDR3 nucleotides: TGTGCCAGCAGCTTAAGTCGGGCACAGGGGGCGTGGGAGACCCAGTACTTC.

The chain uses TRBV27 and TRBJ2-5, with D possibly matching TRBD2 (6 bases). CDR3 size: 14 residues. Germline lookup yields CDR1 MNHEY and CDR2 SMNVEV (reference sequence). Trimming took 6 bases from V and 2 from J, leaving 13 bases between them. The DNA of the CDR3 is TGTGCCAGCAGGGAAGGGACTCTTCAAGAGACCCAGTACTTC. This codes for CASREGTLQETQYF.

The chain carries TRBV14 and TRBJ2-2; TRBD2 matches 7 bases. CDR1 and CDR2 (germline): SGHDN, FVKESK. This CDR3 has 18 residues. Losses at the gene ends were 0 bases for V and 1 base for J; bases not matched to a gene: 8. The CDR3, as DNA: TGTGCCAGCAGCCAAGACGTTCGCGGGGGAGGGAACACCGGGGAGCTGTTTTTT. The encoded protein is CASSQDVRGGGNTGELFF.

The chain links TRBV5-8 to TRBJ2-1, with TRBD1 matching 10 bases. This CDR3 comprises 15 residues. Looked up from germline, CDR1 is SGHTS and CDR2 is YDEGEE. Unmatched junction bases numbered 3, after V lost 4 bases and J lost 2 bases. DNA of the CDR3: TGTGCCAGCAGCGAGGGGACAGGGGCCTACAATGAGCAGTTCTTC. This codes for CASSEGTGAYNEQFF.

V usage is TRBV19 and J usage is TRBJ2-2; D is unresolved. The germline V gene has CDR1 LNHDA and CDR2 SQIVND (reference sequence). The CDR3 covers 12 residues. The germline V and J ends were trimmed by 5 bases and 8 bases, with 9 bases remaining between them. The CDR3 region is CASSPYPGELFF. The CDR3 DNA is TGTGCCAGTAGTCCCTACCCTGGGGAGCTGTTTTTT.

This clone was seen only a few times. The V and J genes are TRBV6-1 and TRBJ2-2; tentatively, D is TRBD2 (6 bases). The CDR3 covers 14 residues. The germline V gene has CDR1 MNHNS and CDR2 SASEGT. Trimming removed 1 base from V and 6 bases from J, with 9 bases in between. Here the CDR3 reads CASSEGGVAGELFF. In nucleotides, the CDR3 is TGTGCCAGCAGTGAAGGCGGGGTGGCCGGGGAGCTGTTTTTT.

The V gene is TRBV11-3, the J gene TRBJ2-2, with a possible D match to TRBD2 (5 bases). The CDR3 has 17 amino acids. The ends were cut back, 5 bases at V and 0 bases at J, with 16 bases in the middle. Germline CDR1 is SGHNT and CDR2 is YENEEA. CDR3 sequence (DNA): TGTGCCAGCAGCCAAATTCCGGGAAAGCCGAACACCGGGGAGCTGTTTTTT. Translating gives CASSQIPGKPNTGELFF. The complete variable domain, with remaining parts taken from reference TRBV11-3 and TRBJ2-2, reads EAGVVQSPRYKIIEKKQPVAFWCNPISGHNTLYWYLQNLGQGPELLIRYENEEAVDDSQLPKDRFSAERLKGVDSTLKIQPAELGDSAVYLCASSQIPGKPNTGELFFGEGSRLTVL.

This chain joins TRBV7-2 and TRBJ2-7; D is perhaps TRBD2 (6 bases). This CDR3 spans 14 amino acids. From germline, CDR1 is SGHTA and CDR2 FQGNSA. Between the trimmed V and J ends, which lost 4 bases and 2 bases, there was a span of 12 bases. CDR3 bases: TGTGCCAGCAGCTCCTCGACTAGGGCCTACGAGCAGTACTTC. Translated: CASSSSTRAYEQYF.

The gene calls are TRBV7-3 and TRBJ1-1; the D is unclear. Looked up from germline, CDR1 is SGHTA and CDR2 is FQGTGA. Trimming took 5 bases from V and 2 from J, leaving 12 bases between them. The CDR3 extends over 14 amino acids. CDR3: CASSPDRSNTEAFF. The CDR3 DNA follows: TGTGCCAGCAGCCCCGATAGAAGTAACACTGAAGCTTTCTTT.

The V and J genes are TRBV19 and TRBJ2-1; perhaps TRBD1 as D (6 bases). The germline CDR1 and CDR2 sequences are LNHDA and SQIVND (reference sequence). The ends were cut back, 7 bases at V and 6 bases at J, with 16 bases in the middle. The CDR3 spans 14 residues. CDR3: CASTEIGQSNEQFF. The DNA of the CDR3 is TGTGCCAGTACGGAGATAGGACAGTCCAATGAGCAGTTCTTC.

DNA for the CDR3: TGTGCCAGCAGCTTAGTCACGCGTAAGAATGAGCAGTTCTTC. Translating it yields CASSLVTRKNEQFF. The V and J genes are TRBV11-2 and TRBJ2-1; D not resolved. This CDR3 is built from 14 residues. CDR1 and CDR2 from the germline V gene are SGHAT and FQNNGV. With 1 base removed from V and 7 bases from J, the gap between germline ends came to 11 bases.

This CDR3 reads CASSLTGGYEKLFF. The CDR3 DNA follows: TGTGCCAGCAGTCTAACAGGGGGTTATGAAAAACTGTTTTTT. This chain uses TRBV7-2 with TRBJ1-4; the match to TRBD1 covers 8 bases. The V gene end was trimmed by 6 bases and the J gene end by 6 bases; junction bases not matched to a gene: 6. There are 14 residues in the CDR3. Looked up from germline, CDR1 is SGHTA and CDR2 is FQGNSA. The full variable domain, with the rest looked up from reference TRBV7-2 and TRBJ1-4, is GAGVSQSPSNKVTEKGKDVELRCDPISGHTALYWYRQSLGQGLEFLIYFQGNSAPDKSGLPSDRFSAERTGGSVSTLTIQRTQQEDSAVYLCASSLTGGYEKLFFGSGTQLSVL.

This clone was counted between two and nine times. V is TRBV19 and J is TRBJ2-6; TRBD2 might be the D (6 bases). Germline lookup yields CDR1 LNHDA and CDR2 SQIVND (reference sequence). The CDR3 sequence is 17 residues long. With 3 bases removed from V and 1 base from J, the gap between germline ends came to 13 bases. CDR3 residues: CASSMRQGGSGANVLTF. The DNA of the CDR3 is TGTGCCAGTAGTATGCGGCAGGGAGGATCTGGGGCCAACGTCCTGACTTTC.

J is TRBJ2-5 and V is TRBV15; D call uncertain. Trimming took off 5 bases at V and 2 bases at J, with 9 bases between the two ends. The germline V gene has CDR1 LNHNV and CDR2 YYDKDF (reference sequence). The CDR3 length is 13 residues. This chain's CDR3 is CATSAVLQETQYF. DNA for the CDR3: TGTGCCACCAGCGCGGTACTACAAGAGACCCAGTACTTC.

This sequence joins TRBV30 and TRBJ1-6; TRBD1 aligns across 8 bases. Germline loops: CDR1 GTSNPN, CDR2 SVGIG (reference sequence). V gave up 3 bases and J gave up 10 bases; unmatched junction bases: 11. The CDR3 sequence is 15 residues long. The CDR3 loop reads CAWSHTPGGGSPLHF. The CDR3 DNA reads TGTGCCTGGAGCCACACCCCAGGGGGCGGGTCACCCCTCCACTTT.

The chain couples TRBV4-3 to TRBJ2-7; TRBD2 agrees at 8 bases. The CDR3 spans 16 residues. V gave up 5 bases and J gave up 1 base; unmatched junction bases: 10. Per the germline V gene, CDR1 is LGHNA and CDR2 is YSLEER. The CDR3 sequence: CASSFGAVAGSYEQYF. The CDR3 DNA is TGCGCCAGCAGCTTCGGGGCTGTAGCGGGGTCCTACGAGCAGTACTTC.

V gene TRBV11-2 combines with J gene TRBJ1-1, with 8 bases fitting TRBD1. Germline CDR1 reads SGHAT; CDR2 reads FQNNGV. The CDR3 runs 13 residues. Losses at the gene ends were 5 bases for V and 10 bases for J; bases not matched to a gene: 9. The chain's CDR3 is CASSAGTGWTAFF. The CDR3 DNA is TGTGCCAGCAGCGCCGGGACAGGCTGGACAGCTTTCTTT.

This clone turned up a few times. V and J are TRBV2 and TRBJ1-1; D remains unclear. This CDR3 spans 15 amino acids. Germline V gives CDR1 SNHLY, CDR2 FYNNEI. The V end lost 6 bases, the J end lost 1 base, and 15 bases lay between the germline ends. CDR3 sequence reads: CASRNPAEGNTEAFF. The CDR3 coding sequence is TGTGCCAGCAGGAATCCGGCTGAGGGGAACACTGAAGCTTTCTTT.

The chain uses TRBV11-3 and TRBJ2-5; TRBD2 matches at 7 bases. The V segment lost 6 bases and the J segment 5 bases; nucleotides outside the gene matches: 3. The CDR3 has 12 amino acids. Per germline, CDR1 SGHNT and CDR2 YENEEA. DNA for the CDR3: TGTGCCAGCAGGGGGGGAGGGGAGACCCAGTACTTC. This codes for CASRGGGETQYF.

The chain uses TRBV4-3 and TRBJ2-2, with 10 bases matching TRBD2. Per germline, CDR1 LGHNA and CDR2 YSLEER. The trim removed 2 bases at V and 7 bases at J, leaving 7 bases unmatched. This CDR3 is built from 16 residues. The CDR3, as DNA: TGCGCCAGCAGCCAATCACTAGCGGGGATGAACGGGGAGCTGTTTTTT. Encoded protein: CASSQSLAGMNGELFF.

The CDR3: CASSRAGGPGSTDTQYF. CDR3 sequence (DNA): TGTGCCAGCAGTCGGGCGGGGGGGCCAGGTAGCACAGATACGCAGTATTTT. The genes are TRBV28 and TRBJ2-3; 9 bases fit TRBD2. Looked up from germline, CDR1 is MDHEN and CDR2 is SYDVKM. With V trimmed by 5 bases and J by 0 bases, 9 bases remained unmatched. There are 17 residues in the CDR3.

The rearrangement joins TRBV19 to TRBJ2-7, with 8 bases that match TRBD1. Germline CDR1 LNHDA, CDR2 SQIVND (reference sequence). Trimming removed 3 bases from V and 1 base from J; junction bases left unmatched: 5. The CDR3 totals 15 residues. The CDR3 DNA reads TGTGCCAGTAGTATTGACAGGGGAACGTCCTACGAGCAGTACTTC. As protein: CASSIDRGTSYEQYF.

The V call is TRBV2, the J call TRBJ2-7; D perhaps matches TRBD1 (6 bases). The V end lost 6 bases, the J end lost 1 base, and 10 bases lay between the germline ends. Germline V gene data show CDR1 as SNHLY and CDR2 as FYNNEI. The CDR3 is 13 amino acids. The CDR3 sequence: CASRGQSSYEQYF. CDR3 bases: TGTGCCAGCAGAGGACAGTCTTCCTACGAGCAGTACTTC.

The V call is TRBV18, the J call TRBJ1-4, with 8 bases fitting TRBD1. The germline gives CDR1 KGHSH, CDR2 LQKENI. The length of the CDR3 is 15 residues. Trimming removed 2 bases from V and 7 bases from J; junction bases left unmatched: 6. The DNA of the CDR3 is TGTGCCAGCTCACCATCAGGACAGGGTGGTGAAAAACTGTTTTTT. Translation: CASSPSGQGGEKLFF.